This T cell receptor (beta chain) was recorded in a study of T cell responses to AZD1222 COVID-19 vaccine listed by TCRdb under 2021. Regarding the study in general: AZD1222 recipients with second doses at about 4 weeks or about 12 weeks were pooled, because spike-specific TCR depth and breadth did not differ between schedules. A total of over 230 trial participants underwent TCR sequencing, of whom some 210 received two doses of AZD1222 and about 25 received two doses of the MenACWY control vaccine. Trial participants were enrolled into age subgroups of 18-55, 56-69 and 70-plus years, which contained about 160, 30 and 59 TCR-sequenced participants, respectively. The full study reports these points: Because no day 14 peak-response samples were available, the repertoires could be characterized only after the peak T cell response. Only five to seven AZD1222 recipients were SARS-CoV-2 seropositive at baseline, limiting conclusions about previously exposed vaccinees. Participants were mostly white British, with more females than males. The authors suggested clonal diversity may have been underestimated. The 56-69-year group was small, and its depth increase did not reach significance, likely because of low power. CD4 TCRs associated with the vaccine covered the entire spike protein, and the dominant responses were in regions 160-218 and 743-854. Reportedly, almost half of the unique spike-specific TCRs recognized epitopes lying outside the regions that are mutated in the B.1.351 and B.1.1.7 variants. Spike-specific TCR breadth and depth rose significantly after two AZD1222 doses compared with day 0 and with MenACWY recipients.

Per the publication, the time point label means: baseline before first vaccination. Vaccinee samples were obtained from the UK trials COV001 and COV002, which included a single-blind randomized controlled phase 2/3 trial of AZD1222 (ChAdOx1 nCoV-19) in healthy adults. For TCRbeta chain sequencing, PBMC samples were collected from trial participants at day 0 and at day 28 after the second dose. The CDR3 regions of human TCRbeta chains were subjected to immunosequencing. As for the original processing: TCRs in the repertoires were matched against a reference library of SARS-CoV-2-specific TCRs that had been generated with the MIRA antigen-specificity platform. Breadth was defined as the fraction of unique TCRs that were SARS-CoV-2-associated, and depth was defined as the fraction of total T cells that were SARS-CoV-2-associated. Using the MIRA data, each spike-specific TCR was assigned both to the spike region to which the TCR was reactive and to a CD4 or CD8 class. Log10-transformed breadth and depth values were compared by one-way ANOVA with Sidak's multiple comparisons tests. Entries here come from immuneACCESS through TCRdb and include only in-frame sequences with V and J called. Some clones fail to appear in such tables; in the studies checked, an unresolved V gene covers under half of the shortfall, and the cause of the remainder is unknown. Clone size and the V and J calls come from that table; the DNA yielded D and trimming. The sample table records roughly 120,000 clones; nearly 90% of these occur just once. 4.4% of the sample is taken by the ten largest.

The trim is 0 bases for V and 5 bases for J, with a gap of 10 bases between the germline ends. The CDR1 and CDR2 encoded by the germline V gene (reference sequence) are MNHEY and SMNVEV. Including the terminal cysteine and phenylalanine, the CDR3 comprises 14 residues. This entry keeps only the CDR3 DNA: 42 bases, framed from base 1. Worth noting for this clone: What this receptor recognizes is not known. The sample holds no much larger clone one base away, and base qualities are not on file.

Sequences were derived from peripheral blood, sampled on day 0 of AZD1222 vaccination. This TCR was recovered from an adult in good health. The sequence is built from TRBV27 and TRBJ1-1; the D gene cannot be named for sure. The DNA sequence is as follows: TGTGCCAGCAGTTTATCTTATGCGGGGACTGAAGCTTTCTTT. This is translated as CASSLSYAGTEAFF.